The clone carrying this T cell receptor (beta chain) came up many times. What it binds is not known. Germline V CDR1 and CDR2: LNHDA, SQIVND (reference sequence). Trimming at V came to 5 bases and at J to 0 bases, leaving 2 bases not matched to a gene. CDR3 length: 15 amino acids. There were TCR beta CDR3 regions amplified from RNA transcripts. During a first-round RT-PCR of the TCR CDR3, the HTBI primer set was used. Using its own MiXCR run on the multiplex PCR reads, TCRdb lists one record per CDR3 protein. The data hold more than 150,000 distinct CDR3 sequences, with 15% to 20% observed a single time. This sample was included in a study of T cells in Graves' hyperthyroidism and ophthalmopathy. Across the study: Before treatment of any kind, peripheral blood was taken at initial diagnosis. Points from the study as a whole: Ophthalmopathy got predicted by the model a median roughly six months before its onset. The majority of expanded thyroid clonotypes above 0.001 also appeared in blood.

What was sequenced was blood. The chain carries TRBV19 and TRBJ1-5; 9 positions match TRBD1. The TCR originated in a woman aged 50 to 60 with Graves' hyperthyroidism. CDR3 nucleotide sequence: TGTGCCAGTAGTCGGGACAGGGATAGCAATCAGCCCCAGCATTTT. Translated, it gives CASSRDRDSNQPQHF. Full variable domain (remainder filled in from reference TRBV19 and TRBJ1-5): DGGITQSPKYLFRKEGQNVTLSCEQNLNHDAMYWYRQDPGQGLRLIYYSQIVNDFQKGDIAEGYSVSREKKESFPLTVTSAQKNPTAFYLCASSRDRDSNQPQHFGDGTRLSIL.